Following are 24 T cell receptor beta chains from one sample sequenced in a study of early T cells in non-severe SARS-CoV-2 infection. TCRdb re-analysed the 5' RACE reads in MiXCR, keeping a single row per CDR3 protein. The table shows about 25,000 distinct CDR3 sequences, with less than 6% occurring only once. The sample was whole blood. The receptors were sampled from an adult who was a healthcare worker with PCR-confirmed SARS-CoV-2 infection or an uninfected control (not recorded which).

This clonotype was seen at least ten times. The chain joins TRBV20-1 to TRBJ1-1, with TRBD1 identical over 10 bases. The J segment lost 4 bases and the V segment lost 6 bases, leaving 8 bases of the junction unmatched. CDR3 length: 14 amino acids. Looked up from germline, CDR1 is DFQATT and CDR2 is SNEGSKA (reference sequence). This CDR3 is CSALTGGAGTEAFF. The CDR3 bases are TGCAGTGCCCTGACAGGGGGCGCCGGCACTGAAGCTTTCTTT.

V usage is TRBV12-3 or TRBV12-4 and J usage is TRBJ2-2; D perhaps matches TRBD1 (6 bases). Trimming removed 10 bases at V and 3 bases at J, with 12 bases between. The CDR3 contains 13 residues. CDR3 in DNA: TGTGCCATCCTCAGGGGCTACACCGGGGAGCTGTTTTTT. It specifies CAILRGYTGELFF.

This clonotype was recorded many times. The chain is built from TRBV29-1 and TRBJ2-5; maybe TRBD2 (7 bases). V was clipped by 6 bases and J by 5 bases, with 19 bases between them. CDR1 is SQVTM and CDR2 is ANQGSEA in the germline V gene. CDR3 length: 14 amino acids. The CDR3 loop is CSVDSNGGRETQYF. As DNA, the CDR3 is TGCAGCGTGGATTCTAACGGGGGGCGTGAGACCCAGTACTTC.

J is TRBJ2-3 and V is TRBV7-3; no definite D call. CDR3 length: 14 residues. Germline V gives CDR1 SGHTA, CDR2 FQGTGA. Trimming cost V 2 bases and J 2 bases, with 8 bases left between them. CDR3 bases: TGTGCCAGCAGCTTAGACTCTCCCACAGATACGCAGTATTTT. Protein sequence: CASSLDSPTDTQYF.

This clonotype was seen a handful of times. The chain has TRBV6-1 and TRBJ2-1, with 7 bases that match TRBD1. Germline trimming cut 7 bases from V and 6 bases from J; bases unmatched to any gene: 9. The CDR3 consists of 14 residues. Germline loops: CDR1 MNHNS, CDR2 SASEGT. DNA for the CDR3: TGTGCCAGCACCTCAGGGGGTTTAGGCAATGAGCAGTTCTTC. Protein sequence: CASTSGGLGNEQFF.

This clonotype was detected ten times or more. The chain recombines TRBV12-3 or TRBV12-4 with TRBJ2-1, with TRBD1 matching over 7 bases. V lost 5 bases and J lost 0; bases outside the gene matches: 4. This CDR3 region has 15 residues. The CDR3 region is CASSRQGSSYNEQFF. For the CDR3, the DNA is TGTGCCAGCAGTAGACAGGGTAGCTCCTACAATGAGCAGTTCTTC.

Relative to its sample, this clonotype is medium-sized (0.01 to 0.1%). DNA of the CDR3: TGTGCCAGCAGCGGAAACAATGAGCAGTTCTTC. Residues: CASSGNNEQFF. V and J are TRBV9 and TRBJ2-1, with D unresolved. The CDR3 consists of 11 residues. V lost 3 bases to trimming and J lost 5 bases, with 3 bases between them. CDR1 is SGDLS, CDR2 YYNGEE, per germline.

V and J are TRBV7-9 and TRBJ1-1; perhaps TRBD1 as D (5 bases). The CDR3 runs to 14 residues. Trimming cost V 5 bases and J 1 base, with 11 bases left between them. Germline assignment: CDR1 SEHNR and CDR2 FQNEAQ (reference sequence). The DNA for the CDR3 is TGTGCCAGCAGCCCCATGGGGCCGAACACTGAAGCTTTCTTT. Its translation is CASSPMGPNTEAFF.

There are many counts of this clonotype. The chain links TRBV29-1 to TRBJ1-2; possible D gene TRBD1, 6 bases. Germline CDR1 and CDR2: SQVTM and ANQGSEA. The CDR3 sequence is 14 residues long. Between the trimmed V and J ends, which lost 6 bases and 4 bases, there was a span of 18 bases. The CDR3 DNA follows: TGCAGCGTCACAACACAGGGTTCCAGCTATGGCTACACCTTC. As protein: CSVTTQGSSYGYTF.

This clonotype was seen at least ten times. V gene TRBV6-5 combines with J gene TRBJ2-1, with 8 nucleotides matching TRBD2. V lost 6 bases, J lost 2 bases, and 9 bases stayed unmatched. CDR1 is MNHEY, CDR2 SVGAGI, per germline. This CDR3 contains 16 residues. This CDR3 reads CASRLRGGSAYNEQFF. CDR3 coding DNA: TGTGCCAGCAGACTTCGGGGGGGCTCTGCCTACAATGAGCAGTTCTTC.

This clonotype has a count of ten or more. V usage is TRBV6-2 or TRBV6-3 and J usage is TRBJ2-1; D is uncertain. The CDR3 is 14 amino acids. The germline V gene encodes CDR1 MNHEY and CDR2 SVGEGT. Trimming pared 4 bases from V and 0 bases from J, leaving 7 bases between. CDR3 loop: CASSLKSSYNEQFF. In nucleotides, the CDR3 is TGTGCCAGCAGTTTAAAAAGCTCCTACAATGAGCAGTTCTTC.

This clonotype was seen many times. This chain uses TRBV6-6 with TRBJ2-1; tentative D call: TRBD1 (6 bases). CDR1 and CDR2 from the germline V gene are MNHNY and SVGAGI (reference sequence). V was clipped by 6 bases and J by 3 bases, with 12 bases between them. There are 14 residues in the CDR3. This CDR3 reads CASSYTGRYNEQFF. CDR3 sequence (DNA): TGTGCCAGCAGCTATACAGGGCGCTACAATGAGCAGTTCTTC.

This clonotype was found many times. The J gene is TRBJ1-6, the V gene TRBV7-8, with a possible D match to TRBD1 (5 bases). The CDR3 covers 16 residues. CDR1 is SGHVS and CDR2 is FQNEAQ in the germline V gene. V was cut by 8 bases and J by 12 bases, with 26 bases left in between. CDR3 sequence (DNA): TGTGCCAGCTTTACGTCCAGGCCACCTCTGAGGGGACCCCTCCACTTT. It specifies CASFTSRPPLRGPLHF.

This clonotype was recorded a few times. This chain joins TRBV11-2 and TRBJ2-2, with D perhaps TRBD2 (5 bases). CDR3 length equals 15 residues. Germline V gives CDR1 SGHAT, CDR2 FQNNGV. V lost 6 bases and J 3 bases, leaving 14 bases between the germline ends. CDR3 nucleotides: TGTGCCAGCAGTTTCAGTGGGCGGGACACCGGGGAGCTGTTTTTT. This translates into CASSFSGRDTGELFF.

The sample holds many counts of this clonotype. V is TRBV7-2 and J is TRBJ2-3, with D possibly TRBD2 on 5 matching bases. The CDR3 runs 14 residues. The V end was cut by 5 bases, the J end by 3 bases, with 12 bases between. Germline V gene lookup returns CDR1 SGHTA and CDR2 FQGNSA. Written as DNA, the CDR3 is TGTGCCAGCAGCCGGGATTGGGGAACAGATACGCAGTATTTT. Protein: CASSRDWGTDTQYF.

This clonotype was seen repeatedly, ten times or more. The chain uses TRBV4-2 and TRBJ2-3; TRBD2 agrees at 8 bases. Trimming took 3 bases from V and 2 from J; bases not matched to a gene: 10. The germline V gene encodes CDR1 LGHNA and CDR2 YNFKEQ. CDR3 length: 17 amino acids. DNA of the CDR3: TGTGCCAGCAGCCAGATTAACCCGGGGGGGGCCACAGATACGCAGTATTTT. Amino acid sequence: CASSQINPGGATDTQYF.

This clonotype was seen repeatedly, ten times or more. The V gene is TRBV20-1, the J gene TRBJ2-4; 7 bases are shared with TRBD2. The germline V gene encodes CDR1 DFQATT and CDR2 SNEGSKA (reference sequence). Germline trimming cut 3 bases from V and 4 bases from J; bases unmatched to any gene: 6. CDR3 length: 14 amino acids. The CDR3 loop is CSARTSTGKNIQYF. CDR3 in DNA: TGCAGTGCTAGGACTAGCACCGGAAAAAACATTCAGTACTTC.

This clonotype has at least ten counts. The chain carries TRBV19 and TRBJ1-2, with 8 bases fitting TRBD1. V lost 0 bases, J lost 2 bases, and 2 bases stayed unmatched. The CDR3 loop spans 15 amino acids. Germline V gene lookup returns CDR1 LNHDA and CDR2 SQIVND (reference sequence). The CDR3 DNA follows: TGTGCCAGTAGTATAGACGGGGACAGGAACTATGGCTACACCTTC. It translates to CASSIDGDRNYGYTF.

This clonotype occurred many times. This chain connects TRBV12-3 or TRBV12-4 to TRBJ1-3; D ambiguous. The V end lost 3 bases, the J end lost 3 bases, and 12 bases lay between the germline ends. This CDR3 has 15 amino acids. The CDR3 is CASSLEAALGNTIYF. For the CDR3, the DNA is TGTGCCAGCAGTTTGGAGGCAGCACTTGGAAACACCATATATTTT.

This clonotype was found many times. The chain couples TRBV5-1 to TRBJ2-2; D call uncertain. The CDR3 is 13 residues long. From germline, CDR1 is SGHRS and CDR2 YFSETQ. V lost 4 bases, J lost 5 bases, and 9 bases lay in between. CDR3 loop: CASSLVETGELFF. CDR3 sequence (DNA): TGCGCCAGCAGCCTGGTGGAAACCGGGGAGCTGTTTTTT.

This clonotype was counted between two and nine times. The genes are TRBV2 and TRBJ1-1, with 8 bases fitting TRBD1. Germline CDR1 reads SNHLY; CDR2 reads FYNNEI. V lost 2 bases, J lost 1 base, and 6 bases stayed unmatched. The CDR3 contains 16 residues. The CDR3: CASSELRGLANTEAFF. The CDR3 nucleotides read TGTGCCAGCAGTGAACTCAGGGGGCTTGCGAACACTGAAGCTTTCTTT.

The rearrangement joins TRBV6-6 to TRBJ2-3; the D gene could be TRBD1 or TRBD2 (5 bases each). Germline CDR1 MNHNY, CDR2 SVGAGI (reference sequence). V was cut by 2 bases and J by 1 base, with 10 bases left in between. The CDR3 spans 15 residues. CDR3 sequence: CASSYRGRGTDTQYF. In nucleotides, the CDR3 is TGTGCCAGCAGTTACAGGGGACGGGGCACAGATACGCAGTATTTT.

The chain couples TRBV7-9 to TRBJ2-7; D is uncertain. In germline, CDR1 is SEHNR, CDR2 FQNEAQ (reference sequence). The CDR3 is 14 amino acids. Trimming shortened V by 3 bases and J by 3 bases, and 12 bases separated the two germline ends. The CDR3 nucleotides read TGTGCCAGCAGCTTTAGGGCCATGGGCTACGAGCAGTACTTC. The encoded protein is CASSFRAMGYEQYF.

In its sample, this clonotype was seen many times. The chain has TRBV7-9 and TRBJ2-7; 9 bases fit TRBD1. The CDR3 has 14 amino acids. V dropped 4 bases and J dropped 6; count of bases not matched to a gene: 7. Germline CDR1 and CDR2: SEHNR and FQNEAQ (reference sequence). As DNA, the CDR3 is TGTGCCAGCAGCTCACCGGGACAGGGAGGCGAGCAGTACTTC. Its protein is CASSSPGQGGEQYF. Looking up the rest from reference TRBV7-9 and TRBJ2-7 gives the full variable domain: DTGVSQNPRHKITKRGQNVTFRCDPISEHNRLYWYRQTLGQGPEFLTYFQNEAQLEKSRLLSDRFSAERPKGSFSTLEIQRTEQGDSAMYLCASSSPGQGGEQYFGPGTRLTVT.